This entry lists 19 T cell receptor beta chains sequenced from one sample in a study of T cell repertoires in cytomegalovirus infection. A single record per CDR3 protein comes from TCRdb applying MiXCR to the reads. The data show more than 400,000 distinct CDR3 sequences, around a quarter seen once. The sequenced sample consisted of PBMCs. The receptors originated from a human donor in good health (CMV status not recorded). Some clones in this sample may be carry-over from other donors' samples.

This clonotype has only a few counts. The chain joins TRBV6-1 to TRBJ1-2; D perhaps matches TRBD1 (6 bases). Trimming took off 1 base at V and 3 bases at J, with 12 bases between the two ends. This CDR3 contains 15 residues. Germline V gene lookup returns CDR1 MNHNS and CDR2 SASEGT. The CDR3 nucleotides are TGTGCCAGCAGTGAAGACGCAGGGGCGTACTATGGCTACACCTTC. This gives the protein CASSEDAGAYYGYTF.

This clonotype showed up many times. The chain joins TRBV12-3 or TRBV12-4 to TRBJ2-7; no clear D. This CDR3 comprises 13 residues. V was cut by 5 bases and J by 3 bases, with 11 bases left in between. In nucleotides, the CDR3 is TGTGCCAGCAGTCCGCCCGGCGACTACGAGCAGTACTTC. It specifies CASSPPGDYEQYF.

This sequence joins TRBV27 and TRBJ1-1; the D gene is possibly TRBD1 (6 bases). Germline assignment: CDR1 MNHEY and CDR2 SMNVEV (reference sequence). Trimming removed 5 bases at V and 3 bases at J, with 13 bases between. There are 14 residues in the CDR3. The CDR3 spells CASSTTGSDTEAFF. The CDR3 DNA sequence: TGTGCCAGCAGTACCACAGGGTCGGACACTGAAGCTTTCTTT.

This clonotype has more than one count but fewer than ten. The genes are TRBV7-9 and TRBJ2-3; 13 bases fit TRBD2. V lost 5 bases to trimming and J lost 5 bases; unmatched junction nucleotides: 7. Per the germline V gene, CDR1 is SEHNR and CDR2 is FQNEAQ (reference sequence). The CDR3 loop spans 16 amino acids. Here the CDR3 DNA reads TGTGCCAGCAGCCTAGGACTAGCGGGAGCGAGAGATACGCAGTATTTT. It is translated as CASSLGLAGARDTQYF.

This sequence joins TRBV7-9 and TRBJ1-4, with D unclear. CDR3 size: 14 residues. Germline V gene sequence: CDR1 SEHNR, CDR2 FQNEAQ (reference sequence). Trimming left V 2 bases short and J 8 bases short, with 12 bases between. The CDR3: CASSLTSGTEKLFF. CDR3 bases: TGTGCCAGCAGCTTAACGTCAGGTACCGAAAAACTGTTTTTT. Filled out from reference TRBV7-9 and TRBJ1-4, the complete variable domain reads DTGVSQNPRHKITKRGQNVTFRCDPISEHNRLYWYRQTLGQGPEFLTYFQNEAQLEKSRLLSDRFSAERPKGSFSTLEIQRTEQGDSAMYLCASSLTSGTEKLFFGSGTQLSVL.

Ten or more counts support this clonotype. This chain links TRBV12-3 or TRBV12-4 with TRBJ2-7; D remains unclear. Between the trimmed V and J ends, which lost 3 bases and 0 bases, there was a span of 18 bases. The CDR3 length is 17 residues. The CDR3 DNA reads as TGTGCCAGCAGTTTGTCCCCTCAAGGTCCGTCCTCCTACGAGCAGTACTTC. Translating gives CASSLSPQGPSSYEQYF.

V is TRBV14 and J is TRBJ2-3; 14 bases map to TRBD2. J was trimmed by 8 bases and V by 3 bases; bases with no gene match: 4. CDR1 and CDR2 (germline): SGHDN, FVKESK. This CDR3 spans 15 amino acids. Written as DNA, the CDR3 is TGTGCCAGCAGCCAGGGACTAGCGGGAGCGGGTACGCAGTATTTT. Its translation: CASSQGLAGAGTQYF.

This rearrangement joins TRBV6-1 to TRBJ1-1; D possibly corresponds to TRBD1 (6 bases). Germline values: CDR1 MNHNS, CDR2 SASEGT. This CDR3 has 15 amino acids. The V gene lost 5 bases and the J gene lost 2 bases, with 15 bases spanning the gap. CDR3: CASSLGGQFNTEAFF. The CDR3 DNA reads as TGTGCCAGCAGTCTTGGCGGACAGTTTAACACTGAAGCTTTCTTT.

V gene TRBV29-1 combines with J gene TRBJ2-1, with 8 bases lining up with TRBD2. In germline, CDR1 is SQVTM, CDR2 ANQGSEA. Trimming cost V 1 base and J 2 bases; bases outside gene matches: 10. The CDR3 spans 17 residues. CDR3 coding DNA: TGCAGCGTTGAAGGAGGTATAGCGGGAAAGGCCTACAATGAGCAGTTCTTC. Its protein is CSVEGGIAGKAYNEQFF.

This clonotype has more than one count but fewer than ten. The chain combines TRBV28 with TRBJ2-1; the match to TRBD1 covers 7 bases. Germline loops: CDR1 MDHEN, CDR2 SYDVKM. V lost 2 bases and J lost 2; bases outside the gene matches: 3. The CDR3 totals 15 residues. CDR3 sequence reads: CASSLGTEAYNEQFF. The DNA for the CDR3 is TGTGCCAGCAGTTTAGGGACAGAAGCCTACAATGAGCAGTTCTTC.

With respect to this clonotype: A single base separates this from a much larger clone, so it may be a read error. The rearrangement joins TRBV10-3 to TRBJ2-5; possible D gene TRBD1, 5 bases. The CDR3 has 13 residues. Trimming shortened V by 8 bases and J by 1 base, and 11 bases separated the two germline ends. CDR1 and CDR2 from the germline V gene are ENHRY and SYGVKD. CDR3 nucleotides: TGTGCCATCGGGGCAACCGTCCAAGAGACCCAGTACTTC. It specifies CAIGATVQETQYF.

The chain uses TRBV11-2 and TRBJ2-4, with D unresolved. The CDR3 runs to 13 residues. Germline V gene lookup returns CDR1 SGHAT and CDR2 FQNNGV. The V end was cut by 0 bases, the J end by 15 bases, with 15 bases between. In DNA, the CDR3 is TGTGCCAGCAGCTTAGATCGAGTGGCTGCACGGTACTTC. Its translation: CASSLDRVAARYF.

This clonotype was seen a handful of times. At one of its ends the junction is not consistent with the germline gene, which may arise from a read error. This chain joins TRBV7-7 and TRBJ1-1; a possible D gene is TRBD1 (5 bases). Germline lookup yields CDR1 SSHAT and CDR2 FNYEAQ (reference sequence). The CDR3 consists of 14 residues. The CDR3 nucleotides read TGTGCTAGCAGCACGCCGGGGCGGGGTACTGAAGCTTTCTTT. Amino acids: CASSTPGRGTEAFF.

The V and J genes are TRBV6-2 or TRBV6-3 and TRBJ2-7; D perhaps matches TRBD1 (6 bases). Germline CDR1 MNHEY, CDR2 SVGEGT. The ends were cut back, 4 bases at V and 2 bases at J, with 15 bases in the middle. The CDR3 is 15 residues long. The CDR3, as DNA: TGTGCCAGCAGTTCACTCCGACAGGCCGCCTACGAGCAGTACTTC. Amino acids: CASSSLRQAAYEQYF.

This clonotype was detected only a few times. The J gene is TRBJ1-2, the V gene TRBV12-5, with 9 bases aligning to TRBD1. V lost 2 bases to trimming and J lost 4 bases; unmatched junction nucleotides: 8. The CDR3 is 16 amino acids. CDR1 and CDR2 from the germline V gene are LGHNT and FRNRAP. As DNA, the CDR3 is TGTGCTAGTGGTTTGACAACACAGGGGGCCGCCTATGGCTACACCTTC. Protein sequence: CASGLTTQGAAYGYTF.

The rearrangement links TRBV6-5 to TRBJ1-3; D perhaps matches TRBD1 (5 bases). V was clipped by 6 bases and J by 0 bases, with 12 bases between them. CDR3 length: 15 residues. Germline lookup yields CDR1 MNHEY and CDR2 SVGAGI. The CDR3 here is CASRKGTDSGNTIYF. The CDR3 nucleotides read TGTGCCAGCAGAAAAGGGACGGACTCTGGAAACACCATATATTTT.

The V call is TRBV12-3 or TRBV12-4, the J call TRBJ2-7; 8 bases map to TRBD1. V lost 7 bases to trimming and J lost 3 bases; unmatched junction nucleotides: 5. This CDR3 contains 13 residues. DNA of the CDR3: TGTGCCAGCAAAACTACAGGGGGCTACGAGCAGTACTTC. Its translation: CASKTTGGYEQYF.

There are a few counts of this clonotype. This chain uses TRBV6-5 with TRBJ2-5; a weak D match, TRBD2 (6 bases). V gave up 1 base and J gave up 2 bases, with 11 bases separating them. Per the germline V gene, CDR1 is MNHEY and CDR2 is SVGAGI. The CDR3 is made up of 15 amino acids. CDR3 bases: TGTGCCAGCAGTTACTGGGCGGGAAGGCAAGAGACCCAGTACTTC. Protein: CASSYWAGRQETQYF.

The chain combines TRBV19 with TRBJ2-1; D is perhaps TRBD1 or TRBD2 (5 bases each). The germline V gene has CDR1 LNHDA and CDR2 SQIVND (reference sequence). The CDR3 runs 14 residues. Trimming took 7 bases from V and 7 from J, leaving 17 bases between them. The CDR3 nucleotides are TGTGCCAGTACCTCAGGGCCCTGGGGGAATGAGCAGTTCTTC. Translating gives CASTSGPWGNEQFF.